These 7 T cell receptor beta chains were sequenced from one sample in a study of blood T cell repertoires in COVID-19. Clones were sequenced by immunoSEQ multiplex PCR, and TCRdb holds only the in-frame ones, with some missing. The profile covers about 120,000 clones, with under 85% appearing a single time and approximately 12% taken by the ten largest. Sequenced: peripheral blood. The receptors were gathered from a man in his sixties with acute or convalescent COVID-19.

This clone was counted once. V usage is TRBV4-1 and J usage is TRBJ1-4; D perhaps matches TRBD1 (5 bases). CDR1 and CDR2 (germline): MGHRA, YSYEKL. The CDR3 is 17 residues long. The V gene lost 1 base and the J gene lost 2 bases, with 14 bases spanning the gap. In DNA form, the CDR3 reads TGCGCCAGCAGCCAAGTGAGGCGCCGGGGGACTAATGAAAAACTGTTTTTT. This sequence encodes CASSQVRRRGTNEKLFF.

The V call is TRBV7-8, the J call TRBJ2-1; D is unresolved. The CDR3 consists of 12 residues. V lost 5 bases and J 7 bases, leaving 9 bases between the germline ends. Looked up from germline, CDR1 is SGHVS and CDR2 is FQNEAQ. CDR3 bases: TGTGCCAGCAGCCTCTACTTAAATGAGCAGTTCTTC. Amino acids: CASSLYLNEQFF.

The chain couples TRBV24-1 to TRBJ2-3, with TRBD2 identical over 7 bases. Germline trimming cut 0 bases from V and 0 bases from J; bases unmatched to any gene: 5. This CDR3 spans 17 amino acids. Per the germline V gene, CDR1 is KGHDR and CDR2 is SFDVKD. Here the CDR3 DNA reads TGTGCCACCAGTGATTTGCCTAGCGGAACTAGCACAGATACGCAGTATTTT. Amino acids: CATSDLPSGTSTDTQYF.

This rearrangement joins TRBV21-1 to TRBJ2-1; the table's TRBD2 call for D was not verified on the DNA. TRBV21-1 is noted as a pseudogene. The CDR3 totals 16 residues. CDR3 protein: CASLRATGRVGNEQFF. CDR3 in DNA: TGTGCCAGCCTACGGGCCACTGGGCGGGTCGGCAATGAGCAGTTCTTC.

DNA for the CDR3: TGTGCCAGCAGCGTCGGGCTAGCGGGCTACGAGCAGTACTTC. It encodes CASSVGLAGYEQYF. This chain connects TRBV9 to TRBJ2-7, with 8 bases matching TRBD2. The junction had 4 bases not matched to a gene; V was cut back by 2 bases and J by 3 bases. CDR1 SGDLS and CDR2 YYNGEE come from the germline V gene. The CDR3 is made up of 14 amino acids.

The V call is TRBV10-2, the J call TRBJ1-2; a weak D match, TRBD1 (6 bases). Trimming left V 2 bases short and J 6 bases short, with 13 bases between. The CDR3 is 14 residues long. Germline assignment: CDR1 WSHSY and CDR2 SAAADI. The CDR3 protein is CASSESWEGDGYTF. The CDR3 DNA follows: TGCGCCAGCAGTGAGAGCTGGGAGGGGGATGGCTACACCTTC.

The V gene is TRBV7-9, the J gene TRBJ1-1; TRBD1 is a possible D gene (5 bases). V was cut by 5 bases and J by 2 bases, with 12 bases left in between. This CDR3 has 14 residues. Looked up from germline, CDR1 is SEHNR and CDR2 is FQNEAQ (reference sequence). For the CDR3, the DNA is TGTGCCAGCAGCCCTAGACAGTACAACACTGAAGCTTTCTTT. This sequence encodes CASSPRQYNTEAFF.